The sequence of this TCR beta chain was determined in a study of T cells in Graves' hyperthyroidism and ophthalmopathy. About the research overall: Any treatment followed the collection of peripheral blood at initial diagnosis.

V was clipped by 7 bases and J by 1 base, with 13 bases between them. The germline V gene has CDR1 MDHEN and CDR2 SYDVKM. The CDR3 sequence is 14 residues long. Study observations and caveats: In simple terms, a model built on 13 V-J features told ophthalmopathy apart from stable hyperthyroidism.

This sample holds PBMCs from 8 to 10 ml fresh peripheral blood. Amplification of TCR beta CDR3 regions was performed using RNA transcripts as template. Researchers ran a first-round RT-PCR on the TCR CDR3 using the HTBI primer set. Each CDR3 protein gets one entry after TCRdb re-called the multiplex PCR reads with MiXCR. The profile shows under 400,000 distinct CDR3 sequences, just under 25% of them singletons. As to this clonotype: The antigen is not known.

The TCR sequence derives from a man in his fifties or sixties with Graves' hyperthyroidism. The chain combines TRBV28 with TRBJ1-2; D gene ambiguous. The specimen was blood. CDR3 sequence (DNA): TGTGCCAGCAATAATGGTGGCCTTAACTATGGCTACACCTTC. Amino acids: CASNNGGLNYGYTF.